The sequence of this TCR beta chain was determined in a study of shared clonotypes between healthy human individuals (dated by TCRdb to 2020 to 2022). For the study in its entirety: The cohort included a few men and a couple of women between 18 and 49 years of age. For each donor, CD4 naive and CD4 memory were each run on three plates, CD8 naive on two plates, and CD8 memory on one plate. The study deeply sequenced blood TCR repertoires of five healthy adults to estimate repertoire size and the extent of clonotype sharing between individuals. Different laboratories and diverse techniques were used to prepare libraries and sequence TCR repertoires, to increase sequencing depth and limit assay-specific biases. Each donor's leukapheresis produced roughly between roughly 0.85 and 10 billion PBMCs. The paper's findings and limits, for the study overall: Clonotypes shared by all four sorted-subset donors showed higher generation probabilities than non-shared clonotypes. When a handful of donors were compared, the shared fraction of clonotypes was roughly 5% for naive CD4, less than 4% for naive CD8, 2.3% for memory CD4, and around 0.4% for memory CD8. Naive subsets generally had larger estimated clonotype richness than memory subsets. Sampling was restricted to blood, and TCR repertoires in tissue are likely to differ from TCR repertoires in blood. The small number of donors limited the genetic and exposure-history diversity represented. Incomplete sequencing was indicated by rarefaction of sorted-subset datasets, despite the large sequencing depth. Pairwise subsampling indicated that sequencing depth was expected to affect the degree of clonotype sharing among donors.

Using the deep immunoSEQ assay, multiplex PCR amplified TCR CDR3 regions from genomic DNA. For each cell subset, the extracted genomic DNA was distributed evenly across all wells of several immunoSEQ 96-well plates, and each plate served as one replicate. For sorted subsets, approximately 200 ng of genomic DNA, equivalent to some 30,000 T cell genomes, went into each replicate PCR. Purified libraries were measured with a Qubit 3.0 fluorometer, size-checked on a Bioanalyzer 2100, and measured again with the KAPA Library Quantification kit. Every immunoSEQ 96-well plate was sequenced on a dedicated single-read 150-cycle Illumina NextSeq 550 flow cell. The published analysis was carried out like this. The immunoSEQ output contained only junctional sequences without quality scores, so filtering could not match that applied to full-length reads. Sequences were annotated with PyIR, a Python wrapper for IgBLAST v1.9, using IMGT germline references to assign V/J genes and CDR3. Reads were removed for weak V/J assignments (E-value above 1e-6), missing CDR3, stop codons, out-of-frame junctions, or ambiguous translated residues. V3J clonotypes were defined by identical inferred V gene, J gene, and CDR3 amino acid sequence. Percentage overlap between repertoires was computed as shared unique clonotypes divided by the size of the smaller repertoire. Richness of each repertoire was evaluated using RTK rarefaction, the Chao1 estimator, and Recon v2.1 estimates of unobserved clonotypes. Generation probabilities for all TCRbeta clonotypes obtained by the gDNA method from four donors were computed using OLGA. The table was pulled from immuneACCESS by TCRdb, which kept in-frame rearrangements only. Such tables lose some clones; where checked, under half of the loss comes from unresolved V genes, and the rest has no known cause. The V and J calls and clone size were taken over from that table, and D and trimming were inferred from the DNA. A total of nearly 2 million clones appear in this sample, about 95% of them only once. The ten largest clones represent around 1% of the sample.

As for this clone: The antigen this receptor binds is unknown. Base qualities are not at hand, and no much larger clone is one base apart.

CD8 naive samples consisted of CD45RO-negative cells that were positively selected for CCR7, yielding a CD45RA+CCR7+ population without TemRA cells. The donors were healthy, HIV-negative adults with no recently reported acute infections or vaccinations. All donors were Caucasian adults living in Nashville, Tennessee, USA. Blood was collected by leukapheresis, and PBMCs were isolated by Ficoll-Histopaque density gradient centrifugation and then cryopreserved in liquid nitrogen vapor phase. Analytical flow cytometry was used to check the purity and quantity of every magnetically sorted T cell population. Each sorted fraction had its genomic DNA isolated and then quantified by UV absorbance on a Nanodrop 2000c. V is clipped by 4 bases and J by 2 bases, and the sequence between their germline boundaries is 12 bases long. From the cysteine through the phenylalanine, the CDR3 covers 14 amino acids. The sequence is cut down to CDR3 DNA, 42 bases in frame from base 1. As encoded in the germline V gene, CDR1 is MNHNS while CDR2 is SASEGT.

The sequence came from a young man in good health. The sequence joins TRBV6-1 to TRBJ2-7; no D gene is confidently identified. Sequencing was performed on naive CD8+ T cells sorted from blood. Interpreted using the paper, the cell subset or site label stands for: CD45RA+CCR7+. The bases are TGTGCCAGCAGTGTAAGAGGAGTCACCTACGAGCAGTACTTC. It translates as CASSVRGVTYEQYF.